These 14 T cell receptor beta chains originate from one sample sequenced in a study of blood T cell repertoires in COVID-19. Assay used: immunoSEQ multiplex PCR; TCRdb lists only in-frame clones, some missing. Of 300,000 to 350,000 clones in the sample, 85% to 95% are singletons; the top ten hold less than 4%. The source material was PBMCs or T cells enriched from blood (not recorded which). The receptors stem from a woman aged 25 to 45 who had been exposed to COVID-19.

CDR3 residues: CAGRQVDNSPLHF. CDR3 in DNA: TGTGCCGGCCGACAGGTTGATAATTCACCCCTCCACTTT. The chain recombines TRBV6-5 with TRBJ1-6, with D possibly being TRBD1 (6 bases). In germline, CDR1 is MNHEY, CDR2 SVGAGI. V shed 11 bases and J shed 5 bases, with 13 bases lying between them. The CDR3 has 13 amino acids.

This clone was picked up a small number of times. The V call is TRBV19, the J call TRBJ1-3, with 7 bases that match TRBD1. Trimming at V came to 6 bases and at J to 0 bases, leaving 8 bases not matched to a gene. Germline V gene lookup returns CDR1 LNHDA and CDR2 SQIVND (reference sequence). The CDR3 has 16 residues. The CDR3 protein is CASSNQRDSSGNTIYF. CDR3 coding DNA: TGTGCCAGTAGCAACCAGAGGGACAGCTCTGGAAACACCATATATTTT.

The rearrangement uses TRBV11-2 and TRBJ1-1; D is unclear. Germline lookup yields CDR1 SGHAT and CDR2 FQNNGV. There are 13 residues in the CDR3. V was pared by 3 bases and J by 7 bases, with 12 bases between. This chain's CDR3 is CASSLQYEGEAFF. Here the CDR3 DNA reads TGTGCCAGCAGCTTGCAATACGAGGGTGAAGCTTTCTTT.

The gene calls are TRBV5-5 and TRBJ2-1; 8 bases agree with TRBD1. V lost 4 bases and J lost 4; bases outside the gene matches: 13. CDR3 length: 17 residues. Germline-derived CDR1 and CDR2 are SGHKS and YYEKEE (reference sequence). The CDR3 DNA reads as TGTGCCAGCAGCAGACAACAGGGGGGAGCATCGTACAATGAGCAGTTCTTC. Its translation is CASSRQQGGASYNEQFF. Drawing the rest from reference TRBV5-5 and TRBJ2-1, the complete variable domain is DAGVTQSPTHLIKTRGQQVTLRCSPISGHKSVSWYQQVLGQGPQFIFQYYEKEERGRGNFPDRFSARQFPNYSSELNVNALLLGDSALYLCASSRQQGGASYNEQFFGPGTRLTVL.

This chain joins TRBV24-1 and TRBJ2-1, with D tentatively TRBD2 (6 bases). Germline V gene data show CDR1 as KGHDR and CDR2 as SFDVKD. Trimming stripped 3 bases from V and 4 bases from J, with 12 bases between. This CDR3 spans 15 amino acids. The CDR3 bases are TGTGCCACCAGTGATGCAGGAGGGGTTTACAATGAGCAGTTCTTC. This codes for CATSDAGGVYNEQFF.

The chain employs TRBV12-3 or TRBV12-4 and TRBJ1-6; D gene uncertain. V lost 5 bases to trimming and J lost 9 bases, with 5 bases between them. The CDR3 contains 11 residues. Here the CDR3 reads CASSPGSPLHF. The CDR3 bases are TGTGCCAGCAGTCCGGGTTCACCCCTCCACTTT.

The chain uses TRBV9 and TRBJ2-3, with 7 bases fitting TRBD2. Germline V gives CDR1 SGDLS, CDR2 YYNGEE. This CDR3 contains 19 residues. V dropped 4 bases and J dropped 2; count of bases not matched to a gene: 19. The CDR3 coding sequence is TGTGCCAGCAGCCCCAGCCCTAGACTGACGGCGGGGGACACAGATACGCAGTATTTT. The encoded protein is CASSPSPRLTAGDTDTQYF.

The chain joins TRBV9 to TRBJ2-7, with a possible D match to TRBD1 (5 bases). CDR1 and CDR2 (germline): SGDLS, YYNGEE. The CDR3 length is 14 residues. The germline V and J ends were trimmed by 0 bases and 4 bases, with 11 bases remaining between them. CDR3 nucleotides: TGTGCCAGCAGCGTAGGGCAGGGTCAGTACGAGCAGTACTTC. The encoded protein is CASSVGQGQYEQYF.

V usage is TRBV20-1 and J usage is TRBJ1-5; D gene unclear. Germline V gene data show CDR1 as DFQATT and CDR2 as SNEGSKA (reference sequence). The ends were cut back, 3 bases at V and 3 bases at J, with 18 bases in the middle. The CDR3 runs to 16 residues. The CDR3 reads CSASNLGSSTNQPQHF. CDR3 in DNA: TGCAGTGCTAGTAATCTCGGGTCAAGTACCAATCAGCCCCAGCATTTT.

This clone appeared a single time. The chain carries TRBV19 and TRBJ1-2; weak D call: TRBD1 (5 bases). Germline V lookup: CDR1 LNHDA, CDR2 SQIVND (reference sequence). V dropped 5 bases and J dropped 4 bases, with 11 bases sitting between them. The CDR3 is 13 amino acids. CDR3 sequence (DNA): TGTGCCAGTAGTCTACAGGAACTCTATGGCTACACCTTC. Translated: CASSLQELYGYTF.

The V call is TRBV5-6, the J call TRBJ2-7; D might be TRBD2 (6 bases). V was clipped by 0 bases and J by 5 bases, with 15 bases between them. Germline CDR1 reads SGHDT; CDR2 reads YYEEEE. This CDR3 is 15 amino acids long. CDR3: CASSLEVASVHEQYF. Here the CDR3 DNA reads TGTGCCAGCAGCTTGGAGGTGGCTAGCGTACACGAGCAGTACTTC.

This chain connects TRBV12-3 or TRBV12-4 to TRBJ1-1, with 7 bases that match TRBD1. This CDR3 contains 12 residues. J was trimmed by 6 bases and V by 6 bases; bases with no gene match: 4. For the CDR3, the DNA is TGTGCCAGCAGCCAAACAGGGGCTGAAGCTTTCTTT. It yields the protein CASSQTGAEAFF.

The chain carries TRBV5-6 and TRBJ1-1, with 9 positions matching TRBD1. CDR3 length: 19 amino acids. Germline V gives CDR1 SGHDT, CDR2 YYEEEE. V shed 5 bases and J 4 bases; nucleotides not matched to a gene: 21. CDR3 nucleotide sequence: TGTGCCAGCAGTCATCTAACAGGGGGCGCTGGGTATCGGAGCACTGAAGCTTTCTTT. This sequence encodes CASSHLTGGAGYRSTEAFF.

The V and J genes are TRBV6-5 and TRBJ2-7; 8 bases map to TRBD1. Germline CDR1 is MNHEY and CDR2 is SVGAGI. This CDR3 contains 13 residues. Trimming at V came to 9 bases and at J to 1 base, leaving 5 bases not matched to a gene. The CDR3 region has the DNA TGTGCCAGTGCCGGGACAGGTTCCTACGAGCAGTACTTC. This gives the protein CASAGTGSYEQYF.